The 31 T cell receptor beta chains given below trace back to one sample, sequenced in a study of cytomegalovirus exposure and HLA in healthy donors. 60 Vbeta and 13 Jbeta primers were used in PCR. Using immunoSEQ multiplex PCR, the repertoire was profiled, and TCRdb retains in-frame clones only, with some absent. The sample shows some 150,000 clones, 80% of them seen only once. Source material: PBMCs. These TCRs come from a man in his forties or fifties in good health and CMV-seronegative.

This sequence joins TRBV7-2 and TRBJ1-5; D not certain. The CDR3 runs to 12 residues. V gave up 0 bases and J gave up 11 bases, with 8 bases separating them. CDR1 and CDR2 (germline): SGHTA, FQGNSA. CDR3 DNA sequence: TGTGCCAGCAGCTTAGCAGGCGGGGCCCAGCATTTT. It translates to CASSLAGGAQHF.

The chain combines TRBV7-3 with TRBJ1-1, with D unresolved. The germline gives CDR1 SGHTA, CDR2 FQGTGA. Trimming left V 3 bases short and J 3 bases short, with 11 bases between. The CDR3 is 14 amino acids. The CDR3 sequence: CASSFAGVDTEAFF. The CDR3 nucleotides read TGTGCCAGCAGCTTCGCAGGTGTAGACACTGAAGCTTTCTTT.

This chain uses TRBV4-1 with TRBJ2-3, with 7 bases matching TRBD1. This CDR3 region has 15 residues. Unmatched junction bases numbered 13, after V lost 1 base and J lost 12 bases. Germline assignment: CDR1 MGHRA and CDR2 YSYEKL. CDR3: CASSQGKSSTGSQYF. The CDR3, as DNA: TGCGCCAGCAGCCAAGGGAAGTCCTCGACAGGGTCACAGTATTTT.

This clone was counted between two and nine times. V usage is TRBV5-1 and J usage is TRBJ1-2; perhaps TRBD1 as D (5 bases). CDR3 length: 12 amino acids. Germline loops: CDR1 SGHRS, CDR2 YFSETQ. V lost 4 bases to trimming and J lost 7 bases, with 11 bases between them. This CDR3 reads CASSPQGSGYTF. For the CDR3, the DNA is TGCGCCAGCAGCCCGCAGGGTTCTGGCTACACCTTC. Full variable domain (rest looked up from reference TRBV5-1 and TRBJ1-2): KAGVTQTPRYLIKTRGQQVTLSCSPISGHRSVSWYQQTPGQGLQFLFEYFSETQRNKGNFPGRFSGRQFSNSRSEMNVSTLELGDSALYLCASSPQGSGYTFGSGTRLTVV.

Written as DNA, the CDR3 is TGTGCCAGTAGTATAGCTGGGGGCGCCGGAGAGACCCAGTACTTC. The encoded protein is CASSIAGGAGETQYF. The chain couples TRBV19 to TRBJ2-5; D possibly corresponds to TRBD1 (6 bases). V shed 1 base and J shed 4 bases, with 13 bases lying between them. Germline lookup yields CDR1 LNHDA and CDR2 SQIVND (reference sequence). This CDR3 has 15 residues. The variable domain in full, with the rest retrieved from reference TRBV19 and TRBJ2-5, is DGGITQSPKYLFRKEGQNVTLSCEQNLNHDAMYWYRQDPGQGLRLIYYSQIVNDFQKGDIAEGYSVSREKKESFPLTVTSAQKNPTAFYLCASSIAGGAGETQYFGPGTRLLVL.

The chain joins TRBV30 to TRBJ1-2; 7 nucleotides align to TRBD1. After removal of 4 bases from V and 5 bases from J, the junction contained 7 bases not matched to a gene. The CDR3 is 13 residues long. In germline, CDR1 is GTSNPN, CDR2 SVGIG (reference sequence). In DNA, the CDR3 is TGTGCCTGGACCCGACAGGGCGAATATGGCTACACCTTC. Amino acids: CAWTRQGEYGYTF.

V gene TRBV6-1 combines with J gene TRBJ2-7, with TRBD1 identical over 10 bases. Germline CDR1 and CDR2: MNHNS and SASEGT. V lost 0 bases, J lost 2 bases, and 7 bases stayed unmatched. CDR3 length equals 17 residues. The CDR3 bases are TGTGCCAGCAGTGAAGCGGGGGGGACAGGGGTTCCCTACGAGCAGTACTTC. The encoded protein is CASSEAGGTGVPYEQYF.

In nucleotides, the CDR3 is TGTGCCAGCAGCTTTGGCAGTCTCTCTGGAAACACCATATATTTT. Translated: CASSFGSLSGNTIYF. The rearrangement joins TRBV7-9 to TRBJ1-3; D unclear. V lost 3 bases and J 0 bases, leaving 9 bases between the germline ends. The length of the CDR3 is 15 residues. Per germline, CDR1 SEHNR and CDR2 FQNEAQ (reference sequence).

The CDR3 reads CASSQGGLGAYEQYF. The CDR3 DNA sequence: TGTGCCAGCAGCCAAGGAGGACTAGGGGCCTACGAGCAGTACTTC. The rearrangement links TRBV4-2 to TRBJ2-7; 7 positions agree with TRBD2. CDR1 LGHNA and CDR2 YNFKEQ come from the germline V gene. V gave up 1 base and J gave up 2 bases; unmatched junction bases: 5. The CDR3 length is 15 residues.

This rearrangement joins TRBV5-1 to TRBJ2-1; 12 nucleotides match TRBD2. The V gene end was trimmed by 2 bases and the J gene end by 8 bases; junction bases not matched to a gene: 8. The length of the CDR3 is 16 residues. Germline V gene sequence: CDR1 SGHRS, CDR2 YFSETQ. This chain's CDR3 is CASSLLRLAGVDEQFF. CDR3 coding DNA: TGCGCCAGCAGCTTATTGCGACTAGCGGGGGTCGATGAGCAGTTCTTC. The full variable domain, with the rest looked up from reference TRBV5-1 and TRBJ2-1, is KAGVTQTPRYLIKTRGQQVTLSCSPISGHRSVSWYQQTPGQGLQFLFEYFSETQRNKGNFPGRFSGRQFSNSRSEMNVSTLELGDSALYLCASSLLRLAGVDEQFFGPGTRLTVL.

The rearrangement links TRBV27 to TRBJ1-6; 9 nucleotides align to TRBD1. The germline V gene encodes CDR1 MNHEY and CDR2 SMNVEV (reference sequence). CDR3 length: 16 residues. Trimming at V came to 5 bases and at J to 10 bases, leaving 12 bases not matched to a gene. The CDR3 sequence is CASSPGGTGTGSPLHF. DNA of the CDR3: TGTGCCAGCAGTCCAGGTGGGACAGGGACTGGATCACCCCTCCACTTT.

This clone was observed a single time. The V call is TRBV5-1, the J call TRBJ2-2; possibly TRBD2 for D (5 bases). The length of the CDR3 is 15 residues. Germline V gene data show CDR1 as SGHRS and CDR2 as YFSETQ. The ends were cut back, 0 bases at V and 5 bases at J, with 11 bases in the middle. CDR3 in amino acids: CASSLAGRGTGELFF. The CDR3, as DNA: TGCGCCAGCAGCTTGGCTGGACGGGGAACCGGGGAGCTGTTTTTT.

Concerning this clone: This sample includes further DNA sequences coding for the same CDR3. V gene TRBV7-2 combines with J gene TRBJ1-1; TRBD1 matches at 7 bases. CDR3 length: 13 residues. J gave up 1 base and V 5 bases, and 1 base lay outside the gene matches. Germline loops: CDR1 SGHTA, CDR2 FQGNSA. In nucleotides, the CDR3 is TGTGCCAGCAGCCAGGGGGGGAACACTGAAGCTTTCTTT. Its protein is CASSQGGNTEAFF.

This chain links TRBV5-4 with TRBJ2-1, with a weak D call TRBD2 (5 bases). This CDR3 has 14 amino acids. Germline values: CDR1 SGHNT, CDR2 YYREEE (reference sequence). Trimming removed 2 bases at V and 9 bases at J, with 15 bases between. CDR3 region: CASSFYRRGGEQFF. The CDR3 nucleotides are TGTGCCAGCAGCTTTTATAGGAGAGGAGGTGAGCAGTTCTTC.

This chain links TRBV13 with TRBJ2-7, with 9 bases lining up with TRBD2. J lost 0 bases, V lost 1 base, and 10 bases had no gene match. Germline CDR1 is PRHDT and CDR2 is FYEKMQ (reference sequence). This CDR3 region has 18 residues. The CDR3 sequence: CASSLEALAGSHSYEQYF. The CDR3 DNA is TGTGCCAGCAGCTTAGAGGCTCTAGCGGGATCTCACTCCTACGAGCAGTACTTC.

The table lists this clone with a count of one. The chain has TRBV11-3 and TRBJ2-7, with TRBD1 matching 9 bases. CDR1 is SGHNT, CDR2 YENEEA, per germline. Germline trimming cut 5 bases from V and 5 bases from J; bases unmatched to any gene: 7. The CDR3 totals 14 residues. The CDR3 loop is CASSQRTGVDEQYF. Here the CDR3 DNA reads TGTGCCAGCAGCCAAAGGACAGGGGTGGACGAGCAGTACTTC.

V is TRBV2 and J is TRBJ2-3; 9 positions agree with TRBD2. Looked up from germline, CDR1 is SNHLY and CDR2 is FYNNEI. Germline trimming cut 7 bases from V and 6 bases from J; bases unmatched to any gene: 11. The CDR3 has 15 residues. The DNA for the CDR3 is TGTGCCAGCAAAGGGCTAGCGGGGATACCCGATACGCAGTATTTT. Amino acid sequence: CASKGLAGIPDTQYF.

V is TRBV6-1 and J is TRBJ1-3; D perhaps matches TRBD1 (5 bases). Trimming pared 8 bases from V and 3 bases from J, leaving 14 bases between. CDR3 length: 14 residues. CDR1 MNHNS and CDR2 SASEGT come from the germline V gene. The chain's CDR3 is CASSPRGDGNTIYF. CDR3 DNA: TGTGCCAGCTCTCCAAGGGGTGATGGAAACACCATATATTTT.

With regard to this clone: At one of its ends the junction is not consistent with the germline gene, which may arise from a read error. The chain has TRBV11-1 and TRBJ2-1, with 12 bases matching TRBD2. Germline lookup yields CDR1 SGHAT and CDR2 FQDESV (reference sequence). CDR3 length: 11 residues. The CDR3 is CASSVASGRVF. As DNA, the CDR3 is TGTGCCAGCAGCGTCGCTAGCGGGAGGGTCTTC.

The J gene is TRBJ2-1, the V gene TRBV9, with no clear D. V lost 0 bases, J lost 5 bases, and 12 bases lay in between. Germline V CDR1 and CDR2: SGDLS, YYNGEE. The CDR3 extends over 15 amino acids. The CDR3 sequence is CASSVDPRLDNEQFF. The CDR3 DNA is TGTGCCAGCAGCGTAGATCCGCGTCTCGACAATGAGCAGTTCTTC.

The gene calls are TRBV2 and TRBJ1-6, with no clear D. Germline V gives CDR1 SNHLY, CDR2 FYNNEI. Trimming removed 7 bases from V and 11 bases from J, with 12 bases in between. The CDR3 has 12 residues. This CDR3 reads CASTRYDAPLHF. CDR3 DNA: TGTGCCAGCACCCGCTATGATGCACCCCTCCACTTT.

This chain uses TRBV7-9 with TRBJ2-5; 11 bases are shared with TRBD2. The last part of the DNA fits TRBJ2-7 better; the J call may be wrong. The CDR3 has 16 amino acids. Germline values: CDR1 SEHNR, CDR2 FQNEAQ (reference sequence). The CDR3 sequence is CASSPTLGLADYEQYF. DNA of the CDR3: TGTGCCAGCAGCCCGACCTTGGGACTAGCGGACTACGAGCAGTACTTC.

The CDR3 region has the DNA TGTGCCAGCAGCTTTGCCGGGACAGGGAACTACGAGCAGTACTTC. Encoded protein: CASSFAGTGNYEQYF. The V call is TRBV7-9, the J call TRBJ2-7; 9 nucleotides align to TRBD1. Germline assignment: CDR1 SEHNR and CDR2 FQNEAQ (reference sequence). CDR3 length: 15 amino acids. The J segment lost 3 bases and the V segment lost 3 bases, leaving 6 bases of the junction unmatched.

The chain uses TRBV9 and TRBJ2-5; 14 nucleotides align to TRBD2. The germline V gene encodes CDR1 SGDLS and CDR2 YYNGEE. This CDR3 comprises 15 residues. Losses at the gene ends were 4 bases for V and 4 bases for J; bases not matched to a gene: 3. The CDR3 DNA is TGTGCCAGCAGCCTCGGACTAGCGGGAGGAGAGACCCAGTACTTC. As protein: CASSLGLAGGETQYF.

Only a few counts were recorded for this clone. The V call is TRBV9, the J call TRBJ2-2; TRBD2 agrees at 7 bases. The V and J ends lost 0 bases and 1 base, in that order; junction bases with no gene match: 9. CDR3 length: 18 residues. The germline V gene encodes CDR1 SGDLS and CDR2 YYNGEE. DNA for the CDR3: TGTGCCAGCAGCGTAGAAAATGGGCGGGAGCTGAACACCGGGGAGCTGTTTTTT. Residues: CASSVENGRELNTGELFF.

J is TRBJ1-6 and V is TRBV6-1; TRBD1 matches 8 bases. The junction had 9 bases not matched to a gene; V was cut back by 6 bases and J by 8 bases. In germline, CDR1 is MNHNS, CDR2 SASEGT. This CDR3 is 15 amino acids long. For the CDR3, the DNA is TGTGCCAGCAGCGAGGCGACAGGGGCGTATTCACCCCTCCACTTT. This codes for CASSEATGAYSPLHF.

The J gene is TRBJ2-5, the V gene TRBV18; a weak D match, TRBD2 (5 bases). The CDR3 contains 14 residues. Trimming removed 4 bases at V and 4 bases at J, with 13 bases between. Germline-derived CDR1 and CDR2 are KGHSH and LQKENI. The chain's CDR3 is CASSRSREGETQYF. CDR3 coding DNA: TGTGCCAGCTCACGGTCTCGCGAGGGAGAGACCCAGTACTTC.

This clone was seen only once. CDR3 sequence (DNA): TGCGCCAGCAGCCCTATTGGACAGTACTACGAGCAGTACTTC. It is translated as CASSPIGQYYEQYF. The rearrangement links TRBV5-1 to TRBJ2-7; perhaps TRBD1 as D (6 bases). The CDR3 spans 14 residues. Germline V CDR1 and CDR2: SGHRS, YFSETQ. Deletions cut 4 bases from V and 3 bases from J, with 14 bases between. The whole variable domain, remainder taken from reference TRBV5-1 and TRBJ2-7, is KAGVTQTPRYLIKTRGQQVTLSCSPISGHRSVSWYQQTPGQGLQFLFEYFSETQRNKGNFPGRFSGRQFSNSRSEMNVSTLELGDSALYLCASSPIGQYYEQYFGPGTRLTVT.

This sequence joins TRBV5-1 and TRBJ2-5, with 10 bases matching TRBD2. CDR1 SGHRS and CDR2 YFSETQ come from the germline V gene. The CDR3 length is 14 residues. J gave up 5 bases and V 4 bases, and 5 bases lay outside the gene matches. The chain's CDR3 is CASSQGLAIETQYF. In DNA, the CDR3 is TGCGCCAGCAGCCAGGGACTAGCGATTGAGACCCAGTACTTC.

This clone occurred a few times. The V gene is TRBV25-1, the J gene TRBJ1-2; no definite D call. The CDR3 has 13 residues. V lost 2 bases to trimming and J lost 1 base, with 5 bases between them. The germline V gene has CDR1 MGHDK and CDR2 SYGVNS. The CDR3 loop reads CASSENINYGYTF. CDR3 DNA sequence: TGTGCCAGCAGTGAAAACATTAACTATGGCTACACCTTC.

The chain links TRBV7-6 to TRBJ2-2, with TRBD2 as a possible D gene (6 bases). Looked up from germline, CDR1 is SGHVS and CDR2 is FNYEAQ. This CDR3 has 16 amino acids. The V and J ends lost 1 base and 5 bases respectively, with 14 bases between them. The DNA of the CDR3 is TGTGCCAGCAGCTTAGGGACGGGACTTGATACCGGGGAGCTGTTTTTT. Its translation: CASSLGTGLDTGELFF. The complete variable domain, with remaining parts taken from reference TRBV7-6 and TRBJ2-2, reads GAGVSQSPRYKVTKRGQDVALRCDPISGHVSLYWYRQALGQGPEFLTYFNYEAQQDKSGLPNDRFSAERPEGSISTLTIQRTEQRDSAMYRCASSLGTGLDTGELFFGEGSRLTVL.